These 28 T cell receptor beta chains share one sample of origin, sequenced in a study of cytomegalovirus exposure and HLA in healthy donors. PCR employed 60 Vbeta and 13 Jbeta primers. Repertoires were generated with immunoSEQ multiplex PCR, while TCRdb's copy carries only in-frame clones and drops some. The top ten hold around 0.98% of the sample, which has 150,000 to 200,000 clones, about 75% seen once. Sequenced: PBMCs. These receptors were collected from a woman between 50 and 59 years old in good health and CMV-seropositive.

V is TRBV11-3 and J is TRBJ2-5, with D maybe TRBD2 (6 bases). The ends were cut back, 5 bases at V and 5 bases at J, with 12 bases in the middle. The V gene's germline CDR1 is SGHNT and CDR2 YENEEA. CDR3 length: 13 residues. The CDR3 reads CASSATSFETQYF. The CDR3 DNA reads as TGTGCCAGCAGCGCCACTAGCTTCGAGACCCAGTACTTC.

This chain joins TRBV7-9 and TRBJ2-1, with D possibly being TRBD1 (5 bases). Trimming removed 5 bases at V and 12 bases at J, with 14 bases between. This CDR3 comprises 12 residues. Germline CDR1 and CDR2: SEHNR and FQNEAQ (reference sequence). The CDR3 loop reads CASSGSRVGQFF. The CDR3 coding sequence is TGTGCCAGCAGCGGAAGCAGGGTTGGGCAGTTCTTC.

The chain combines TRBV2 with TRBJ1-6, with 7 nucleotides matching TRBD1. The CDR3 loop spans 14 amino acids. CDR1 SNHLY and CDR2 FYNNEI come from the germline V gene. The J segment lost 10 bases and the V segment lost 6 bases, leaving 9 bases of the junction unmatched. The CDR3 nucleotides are TGTGCCAGCAGAGGAGGGCAGGGGGACTCACCCCTCCACTTT. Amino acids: CASRGGQGDSPLHF.

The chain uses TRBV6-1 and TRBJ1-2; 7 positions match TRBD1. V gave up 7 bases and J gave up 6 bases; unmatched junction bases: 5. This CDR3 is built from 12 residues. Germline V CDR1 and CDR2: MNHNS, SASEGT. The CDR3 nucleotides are TGTGCCAGCACCGACAGGGAGCATGGCTACACCTTC. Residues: CASTDREHGYTF.

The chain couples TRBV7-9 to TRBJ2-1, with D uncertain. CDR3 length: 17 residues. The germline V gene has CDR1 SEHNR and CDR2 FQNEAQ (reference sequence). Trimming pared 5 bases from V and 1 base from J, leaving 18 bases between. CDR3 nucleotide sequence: TGTGCCAGCAGCCCGCCGTCGGCCCCCGGGTCCTACAATGAGCAGTTCTTC. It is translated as CASSPPSAPGSYNEQFF.

The CDR3 nucleotides are TGTGCCAGCAGCGCACGGACAGGTGAAGCTTTCTTT. This translates into CASSARTGEAFF. V and J are TRBV9 and TRBJ1-1; TRBD1 matches 7 bases. V dropped 3 bases and J dropped 7; count of bases not matched to a gene: 3. CDR3 length equals 12 residues. Germline CDR1 is SGDLS and CDR2 is YYNGEE.

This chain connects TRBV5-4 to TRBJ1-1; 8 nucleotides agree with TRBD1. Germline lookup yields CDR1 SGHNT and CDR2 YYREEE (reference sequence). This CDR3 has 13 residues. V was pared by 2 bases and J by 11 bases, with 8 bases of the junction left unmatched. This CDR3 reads CASSLSGGAKAFF. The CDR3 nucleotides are TGTGCCAGCAGCTTATCAGGGGGCGCGAAGGCTTTCTTT.

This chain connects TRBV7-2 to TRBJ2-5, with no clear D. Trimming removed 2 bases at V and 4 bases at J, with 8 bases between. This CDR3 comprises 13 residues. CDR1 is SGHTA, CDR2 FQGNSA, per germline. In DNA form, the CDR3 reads TGTGCCAGCAGCTTACCCCCCGGAGAGACCCAGTACTTC. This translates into CASSLPPGETQYF.

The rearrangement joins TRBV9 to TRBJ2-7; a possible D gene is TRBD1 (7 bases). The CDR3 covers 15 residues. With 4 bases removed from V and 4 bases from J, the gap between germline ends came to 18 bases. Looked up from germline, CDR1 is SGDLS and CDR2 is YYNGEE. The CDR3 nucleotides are TGTGCCAGCAGCCCCGCAGGAGGGGGCGGGTACGAGCAGTACTTC. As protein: CASSPAGGGGYEQYF. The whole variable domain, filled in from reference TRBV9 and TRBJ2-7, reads DSGVTQTPKHLITATGQRVTLRCSPRSGDLSVYWYQQSLDQGLQFLIQYYNGEERAKGNILERFSAQQFPDLHSELNLSSLELGDSALYFCASSPAGGGGYEQYFGPGTRLTVT.

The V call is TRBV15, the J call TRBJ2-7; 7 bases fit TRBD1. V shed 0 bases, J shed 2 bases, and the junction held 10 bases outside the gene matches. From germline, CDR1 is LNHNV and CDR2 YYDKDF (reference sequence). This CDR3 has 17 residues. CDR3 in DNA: TGTGCCACCAGCAGAGATCGTCCGACAGGGTGGACCTACGAGCAGTACTTC. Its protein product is CATSRDRPTGWTYEQYF.

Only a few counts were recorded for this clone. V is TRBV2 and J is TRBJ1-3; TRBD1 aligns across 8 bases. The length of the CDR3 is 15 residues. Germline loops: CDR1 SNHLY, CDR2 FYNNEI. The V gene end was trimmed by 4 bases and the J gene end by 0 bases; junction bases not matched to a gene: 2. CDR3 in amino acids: CASSAGGLSGNTIYF. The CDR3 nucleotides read TGTGCCAGCAGTGCAGGGGGCCTCTCTGGAAACACCATATATTTT.

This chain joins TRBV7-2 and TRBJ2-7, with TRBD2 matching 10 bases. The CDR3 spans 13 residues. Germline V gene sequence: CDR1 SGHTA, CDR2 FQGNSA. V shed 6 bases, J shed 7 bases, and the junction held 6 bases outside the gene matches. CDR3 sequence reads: CASRLAGRREQYF. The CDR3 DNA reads TGTGCCAGCAGACTAGCGGGAAGGCGGGAGCAGTACTTC.

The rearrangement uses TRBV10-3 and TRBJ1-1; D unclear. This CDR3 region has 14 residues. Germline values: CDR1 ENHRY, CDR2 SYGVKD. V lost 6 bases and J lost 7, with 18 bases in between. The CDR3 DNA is TGTGCCATCAGGGGAGTTGAGCCTAGCAGTGAAGCTTTCTTT. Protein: CAIRGVEPSSEAFF.

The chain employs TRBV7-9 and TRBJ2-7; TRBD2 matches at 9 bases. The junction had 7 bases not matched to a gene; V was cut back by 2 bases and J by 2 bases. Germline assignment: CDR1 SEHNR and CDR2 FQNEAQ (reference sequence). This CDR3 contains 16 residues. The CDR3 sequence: CASSLPAGGLPYEQYF. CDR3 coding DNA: TGTGCCAGCAGCTTACCAGCGGGAGGCCTCCCCTACGAGCAGTACTTC.

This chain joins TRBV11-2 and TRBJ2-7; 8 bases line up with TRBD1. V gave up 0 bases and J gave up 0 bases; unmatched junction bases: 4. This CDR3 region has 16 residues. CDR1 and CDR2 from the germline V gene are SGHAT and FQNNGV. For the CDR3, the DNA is TGTGCCAGCAGCTTAGAATCCAGGGGGCCCTCCTACGAGCAGTACTTC. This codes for CASSLESRGPSYEQYF.

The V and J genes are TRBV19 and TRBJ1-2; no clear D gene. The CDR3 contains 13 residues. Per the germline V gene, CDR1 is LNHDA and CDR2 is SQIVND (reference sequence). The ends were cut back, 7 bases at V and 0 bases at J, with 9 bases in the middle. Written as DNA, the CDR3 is TGTGCCAGTATCGGGAGAGCTAACTATGGCTACACCTTC. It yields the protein CASIGRANYGYTF.

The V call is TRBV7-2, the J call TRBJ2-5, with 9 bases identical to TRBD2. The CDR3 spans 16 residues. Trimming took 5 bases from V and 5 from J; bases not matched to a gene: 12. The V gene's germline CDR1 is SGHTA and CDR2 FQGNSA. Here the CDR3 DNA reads TGTGCCAGCAGCCTTCGAGCGGGGGGATGGATGGAGACCCAGTACTTC. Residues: CASSLRAGGWMETQYF.

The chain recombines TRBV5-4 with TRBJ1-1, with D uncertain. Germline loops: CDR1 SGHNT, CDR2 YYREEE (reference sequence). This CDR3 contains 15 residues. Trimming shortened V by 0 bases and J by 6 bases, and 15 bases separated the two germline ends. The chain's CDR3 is CASSLDPGEGAEAFF. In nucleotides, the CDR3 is TGTGCCAGCAGCTTGGACCCGGGTGAGGGCGCTGAAGCTTTCTTT.

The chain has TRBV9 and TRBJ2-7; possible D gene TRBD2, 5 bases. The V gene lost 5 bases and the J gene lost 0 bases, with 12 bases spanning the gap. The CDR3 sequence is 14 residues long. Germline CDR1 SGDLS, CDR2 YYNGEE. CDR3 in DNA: TGTGCCAGCAGTATTGGAGCGGACTCCTACGAGCAGTACTTC. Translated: CASSIGADSYEQYF.

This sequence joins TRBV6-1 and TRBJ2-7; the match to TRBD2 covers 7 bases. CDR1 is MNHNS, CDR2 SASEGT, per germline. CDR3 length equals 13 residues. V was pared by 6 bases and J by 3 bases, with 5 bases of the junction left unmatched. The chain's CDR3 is CASRRGRDYEQYF. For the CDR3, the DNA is TGTGCCAGCAGACGGGGGAGGGACTACGAGCAGTACTTC.

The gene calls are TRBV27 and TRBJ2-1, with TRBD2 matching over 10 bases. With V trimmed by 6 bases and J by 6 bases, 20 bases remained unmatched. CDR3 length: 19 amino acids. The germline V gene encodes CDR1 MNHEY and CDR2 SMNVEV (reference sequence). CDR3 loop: CASRIYKGQAGGPSNEQFF. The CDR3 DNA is TGTGCCAGCAGAATATATAAAGGACAAGCGGGAGGGCCTAGCAATGAGCAGTTCTTC.

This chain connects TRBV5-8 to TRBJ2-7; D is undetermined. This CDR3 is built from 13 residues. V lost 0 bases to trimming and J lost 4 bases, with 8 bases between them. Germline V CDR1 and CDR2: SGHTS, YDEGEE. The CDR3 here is CASSLDPRYEQYF. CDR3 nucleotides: TGTGCCAGCAGCTTGGACCCGAGGTACGAGCAGTACTTC.

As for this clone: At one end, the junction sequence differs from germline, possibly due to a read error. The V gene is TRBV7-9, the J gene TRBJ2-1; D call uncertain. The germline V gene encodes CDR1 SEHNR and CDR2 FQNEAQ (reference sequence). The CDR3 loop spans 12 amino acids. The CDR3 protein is CSSSAAQIEQFF. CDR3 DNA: TGTTCCAGCAGCGCCGCCCAGATTGAGCAGTTCTTC. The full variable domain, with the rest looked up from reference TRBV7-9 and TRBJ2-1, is DTGVSQNPRHKITKRGQNVTFRCDPISEHNRLYWYRQTLGQGPEFLTYFQNEAQLEKSRLLSDRFSAERPKGSFSTLEIQRTEQGDSAMYLCSSSAAQIEQFFGPGTRLTVL.

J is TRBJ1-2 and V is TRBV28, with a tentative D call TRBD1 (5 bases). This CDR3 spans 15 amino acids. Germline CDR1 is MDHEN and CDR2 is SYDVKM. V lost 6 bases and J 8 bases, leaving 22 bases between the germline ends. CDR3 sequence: CASSVYDRGRYGYTF. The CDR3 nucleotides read TGTGCCAGCAGCGTTTATGATAGGGGCCGCTACGGCTACACCTTC.

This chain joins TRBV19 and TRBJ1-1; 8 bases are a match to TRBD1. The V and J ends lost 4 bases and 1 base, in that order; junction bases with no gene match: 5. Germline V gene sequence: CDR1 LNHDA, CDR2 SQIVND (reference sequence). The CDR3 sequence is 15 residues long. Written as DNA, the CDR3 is TGTGCCAGTAGTACCCGGACAGGGAAGAACACTGAAGCTTTCTTT. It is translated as CASSTRTGKNTEAFF.

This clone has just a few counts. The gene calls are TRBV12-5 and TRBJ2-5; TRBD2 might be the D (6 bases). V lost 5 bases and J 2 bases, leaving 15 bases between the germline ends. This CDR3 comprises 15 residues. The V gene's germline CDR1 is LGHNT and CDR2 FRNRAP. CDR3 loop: CASGIRFGGQETQYF. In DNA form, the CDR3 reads TGTGCTAGTGGTATCAGATTTGGGGGGCAAGAGACCCAGTACTTC.

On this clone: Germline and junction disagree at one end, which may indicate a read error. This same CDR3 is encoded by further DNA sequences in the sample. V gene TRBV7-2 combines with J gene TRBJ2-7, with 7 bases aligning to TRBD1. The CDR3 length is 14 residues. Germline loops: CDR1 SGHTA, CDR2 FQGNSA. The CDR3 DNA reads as TGCGCCAGCAGCGCCTACAGGGGCGGCTACGAGCAGTACTTC. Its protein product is CASSAYRGGYEQYF.

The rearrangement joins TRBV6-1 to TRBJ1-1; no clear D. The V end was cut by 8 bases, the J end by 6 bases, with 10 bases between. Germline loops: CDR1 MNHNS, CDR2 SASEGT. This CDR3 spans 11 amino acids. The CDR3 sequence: CASSGSPEAFF. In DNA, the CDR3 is TGTGCCAGCTCGGGGTCCCCTGAAGCTTTCTTT.